This is a list of T cell receptor beta chains from one sample in a study of T-cell reconstitution after alpha-beta-depleted transplantation in children. MiXCR, applied by TCRdb to the PCR reads, yields one record per CDR3 protein. Of about 830,000 distinct CDR3 sequences in the sample, roughly 16% were seen once. Source: PBMCs, mostly from graft donor cells, taken 360 days after TCRalphabeta/CD19-depleted stem cell transplant. Source of these receptors: a male patient between 10 and 17 years old who had a stem cell transplant for acute lymphoblastic leukemia, so the T cells may come from the graft donor. CDR3s include the opening cysteine and the closing phenylalanine or tryptophan. The size of a clone is reported for some rows only, either as once, few or many, or as a class for expanded clones.

J: TRBJ2-3; V: TRBV7-2; size: many; CDR3: CASSLRTGGASDTQYF
J: TRBJ2-3; V: TRBV27; size: few; CDR3: CASSLSAAGSGWGYTDTQYF
J: TRBJ2-7; V: TRBV4-2; size: -; CDR3: CASSQGLAGGLWEQYF
J: TRBJ2-3; V: TRBV7-2; size: -; CDR3: CASSFRLAGSTDTQYF
J: TRBJ2-1; V: TRBV15; size: few; CDR3: CATSRDLSGSYNEQFF
J: TRBJ2-5; V: TRBV12-3/TRBV12-4; size: few; CDR3: CASSFLELSQETQYF
J: TRBJ2-7; V: TRBV10-3; size: few; CDR3: CAITRTSSGEQYF
J: TRBJ2-7; V: TRBV7-2; size: few; CDR3: CASSLPALIEQYF
J: TRBJ1-2; V: TRBV12-3/TRBV12-4; size: few; CDR3: CASSLGEAYGYTF
J: TRBJ2-7; V: TRBV6-5; size: -; CDR3: CASSYWLGGPYEQYF
J: TRBJ2-6; V: TRBV9; size: few; CDR3: CASSAHGLFSGANVLTF
J: TRBJ1-2; V: TRBV7-3; size: few; CDR3: CASSLTGQGNGYTF
J: TRBJ2-5; V: TRBV6-5; size: -; CDR3: CASSYSSAGVETQYF
J: TRBJ2-1; V: TRBV7-9; size: many; CDR3: CASSLVLAGVDDEQFF
J: TRBJ1-4; V: TRBV15; size: few; CDR3: CATSRDTGANEKLFF
J: TRBJ2-1; V: TRBV7-3; size: many; CDR3: CASSPLTSGLEYNEQFF
J: TRBJ2-7; V: TRBV7-3; size: few; CDR3: CASSLGGQGLYEQYF
J: TRBJ1-1; V: TRBV7-6; size: few; CDR3: CASSLVGGLGSSVAFF
J: TRBJ2-3; V: TRBV29-1; size: few; CDR3: CSVLPIAGESTDTQYF
J: TRBJ2-1; V: TRBV4-2; size: -; CDR3: CASSQDAGGNEQFF
J: TRBJ2-7; V: TRBV20-1; size: few; CDR3: CSARGDPEQYF
J: TRBJ2-1; V: TRBV7-3; size: -; CDR3: CASSLGTSGNDEQFF
J: TRBJ2-6; V: TRBV7-9; size: -; CDR3: CASSSWSSGANVLTF
J: TRBJ2-3; V: TRBV6-5; size: -; CDR3: CASSRDSTQFTDTQYF
J: TRBJ1-5; V: TRBV20-1; size: few; CDR3: CSASNRAGDSNQPQHF
J: TRBJ1-2; V: TRBV6-5; size: many; CDR3: CASSPTIDGYTF
J: TRBJ2-7; V: TRBV5-1; size: few; CDR3: CASSLWGTSGAWEQYF